This is a list of T cell receptor beta chains from one sample in a study of early T cells in non-severe SARS-CoV-2 infection. TCRdb itself ran the 5' RACE reads through MiXCR, one entry per CDR3 protein. Of about 55,000 distinct CDR3 sequences detected, about 6.1% appear once; the ten largest clones hold 5.5% to 7.5%. This specimen was whole blood, taken at baseline. These TCRs come from an adult who was a healthcare worker with PCR-confirmed SARS-CoV-2 infection or an uninfected control (not recorded which). CDR3s include the opening cysteine and the closing phenylalanine or tryptophan. D genes are given only for firm matches. Part of the rows lack a size; the others show once, few, many or a class for expanded clones.

v_call,j_call,clone_size,d_call,cdr3_nt,cdr3_aa
TRBV12-3/TRBV12-4,TRBJ1-3,many,.,TGTGCCAGCAGTTTCCGGGTCCAAGGCCCATCTGGAAACACCATATATTTT,CASSFRVQGPSGNTIYF
TRBV6-6,TRBJ1-1,many,.,TGTGCCAGCAGTTACTCCGGGATTGAAGCTTTCTTT,CASSYSGIEAFF
TRBV20-1,TRBJ2-7,many,TRBD2,TGCAGTGCCATTCCCCGGGGGGGGCCCTACGAGCAGTACTTC,CSAIPRGGPYEQYF
TRBV6-1,TRBJ1-2,few,TRBD1,TGTGCCGCCCGAATGGGGGGGACAGGGGGGTATGGCTACACCTTC,CAARMGGTGGYGYTF
TRBV30,TRBJ2-7,few,.,TGTGCCTGGAGGAATGGAGGTGACGAGCAGTACTTC,CAWRNGGDEQYF
TRBV29-1,TRBJ2-3,few,TRBD2,TGCAGCGTATCTAGCGGGGATGTAACAGATACGCAGTATTTT,CSVSSGDVTDTQYF
TRBV11-2,TRBJ1-5,.,.,TGTGCCAGCAGCTTAACGTGGGACAGCAATCAGCCCCAGCATTTT,CASSLTWDSNQPQHF
TRBV3-1,TRBJ2-5,.,.,TGTGCCAGCAGCCCGGTTCCAGTGGCACAAGAGACCCAGTACTTC,CASSPVPVAQETQYF
TRBV12-3/TRBV12-4,TRBJ2-7,.,TRBD2,TGTGCCAGCAGTTTAGCGTTGCGGGGGTCGGGGTACGAGCAGTACTTC,CASSLALRGSGYEQYF
TRBV7-7,TRBJ2-5,many,TRBD1,TGTGCCAGCAGCTTAGGTTGGACAGGTCAAGAGACCCAGTACTTC,CASSLGWTGQETQYF
TRBV13,TRBJ2-1,few,.,TGTGCCAGCAGCCCCTGTATGGGGGAATCGTATAATGAGCAGTTCTTC,CASSPCMGESYNEQFF
TRBV2,TRBJ2-7,.,.,TGTGCCGGAGGGACGGACGACACCTACGAGCAGTACTTC,CAGGTDDTYEQYF
TRBV18,TRBJ1-5,few,.,TGTGCCAGCTCGACGGGGAACCAGCCCCAGCATTTT,CASSTGNQPQHF
TRBV5-1,TRBJ2-3,many,.,TGCGCCAGCAGCTTGGAGGGCACAGATACGCAGTATTTT,CASSLEGTDTQYF
TRBV5-1,TRBJ1-6,many,.,TGCGCCAGCAGCTCTCGTCAGCCGAATTCACCCCTCCACTTT,CASSSRQPNSPLHF
TRBV11-2,TRBJ1-1,many,.,TGTGCCAGCAGCTTATATCTCGGATCTATGGACACTGAAGCTTTCTTT,CASSLYLGSMDTEAFF
TRBV20-1,TRBJ2-2,many,.,TGCAGTGCTAGTCAGGGGACGAGCGACACCGGGGAGCTGTTTTTT,CSASQGTSDTGELFF
TRBV7-9,TRBJ1-2,many,.,TGTGCCAGCAGCCGGGGCAGGGGATCCCTATATGGCTACACCTTC,CASSRGRGSLYGYTF
TRBV19,TRBJ1-5,.,.,TGTGCCAGTAGTTTTTCGGGGAATCAGCCCCAGCATTTT,CASSFSGNQPQHF
TRBV6-2/TRBV6-3,TRBJ1-5,few,.,TGTGCCAGCACAAAAGGCGACCGGGCAACCCAGCATTTT,CASTKGDRATQHF
TRBV6-6,TRBJ1-1,many,.,TGTGCCAGCTACTCTAGGCTAGAGGGGTACACTGAAGCTTTCTTT,CASYSRLEGYTEAFF
TRBV4-2,TRBJ2-3,many,TRBD2,TGTGCCAGCAGCCAAGATGTTTTGACTAGCGGGGGGGTAGATACGCAGTATTTT,CASSQDVLTSGGVDTQYF